This T cell receptor beta chain was obtained from a study of identifying expanded T cells in peripheral blood (dated by TCRdb to 2018 to 2020). General notes on the study: Technical replicates were generated by sequencing separate aliquots of the same genomic DNA pool, with four replicates compared pairwise. What the research found in general, with its limitations: Across all healthy donors, variance in clone template counts between approximately two-week samples was found to increase significantly with total template count. The authors expected biological variance in healthy repertoires might increase further over much longer intervals such as months to years. Across all healthy-donor time intervals, the beta-binomial model significantly lowered both the number of clones called differentially abundant and the false-positive rate. The binomial model flagged about 1.3 differentially abundant clones between technical replicates, compared with roughly 17 over about two weeks and approximately 20 over about 4 weeks.

Via the germline V gene, CDR1 is MGHRA and CDR2 YSYEKL. At the junction V is shortened by 0 bases and J by 2 bases, with 14 bases in between. The CDR3, from cysteine to phenylalanine, totals 17 residues. Just CDR3 DNA is preserved here, 51 bases in frame from base 1. TCRbeta CDR3 regions were profiled with the immunoSEQ Assay using bias-controlled multiplex PCR amplification of genomic DNA. As for the original processing: To quantify the absolute abundance of each unique TCRbeta CDR3 region, the sequences were collapsed and filtered. Two models were used to test differential abundance: a binomial model (Fisher-equivalent) and a beta-binomial model that adds time-dependent variance fitted from healthy donors. Any clone with fewer than 5 combined templates was excluded, and a clone was called differentially abundant if its Benjamini-Hochberg FDR was below 0.01. The form v = (b*log(k)+a)^2 was used to model beta-binomial variance as a function of total template count across the two samples. TCRdb mirrors the immuneACCESS table, restricted to in-frame sequences. Some clones are absent from its copies; in checked studies, under half trace to an unresolved V gene, and the reason for the others is unknown. The V and J calls and clone size are taken from that table; D and trimming were inferred from the DNA. This sample holds tens of thousands of clones; approximately 85% were observed only once. In total, the top ten clones hold approximately 5.4% of the sample.

No immune events such as infections were documented for the healthy donors during the collection period. Blood repertoires from healthy donors were used as a training cohort for calibrating time-dependent variance in a beta-binomial model of differential abundance of T-cell clones. The training cohort comprised approximately 10 healthy donors, 3 female and 7 male. The donors were between roughly 25 and 65 years old, with an average age of 43 years. Obtained from a commercial supplier, whole blood was collected from each healthy donor at three time points set around 13 days apart. For immunosequencing, genomic DNA was extracted from whole blood that had not been sorted. About this clone: This receptor's antigen is unknown. The sample holds no much larger clone one base away, and base qualities are not on file.

Sequenced material: blood. Here the chain combines TRBV4-1 and TRBJ1-5, with TRBD1 tentatively as D gene (5 bases match). The TCR originated in a person aged 18 to 70 in good health. CDR3 sequence: CASSQDRTARGNQPQHF. The nucleotide sequence reads as follows: TGCGCCAGCAGCCAAGATAGGACGGCCAGGGGCAATCAGCCCCAGCATTTT.